This is a list of T cell receptor beta chains from one sample in a study of cytomegalovirus exposure and HLA in healthy donors. Clones were read by immunoSEQ multiplex PCR, and TCRdb kept only the in-frame ones, dropping some. This sample yields 150,000 to 200,000 clones, of which 86% are seen a single time; just under 2% belongs to the top ten. The sample was PBMCs. These receptors were collected from a woman younger than 30 in good health and CMV-seronegative. CDR3s include the opening cysteine and the closing phenylalanine or tryptophan. A D gene is named only where the DNA matches it firmly.

d_gene,j_gene,v_gene,CDR3aa,CDR3nt
TRBD1,TRBJ1-4,TRBV29-1,CSVYRGRGEKLFF,TGCAGCGTATACAGGGGGCGGGGTGAAAAACTGTTTTTT
.,TRBJ2-1,TRBV2,CASSDLGREQFF,TGTGCCAGCAGTGATCTGGGGCGGGAGCAGTTCTTC
.,TRBJ1-2,TRBV5-1,CASSQDLNYGYTF,TGCGCCAGCAGCCAGGACTTGAACTATGGCTACACCTTC
.,TRBJ2-3,TRBV18,CASSPRGSTDTQYF,TGTGCCAGCTCACCAAGGGGTTCCACAGATACGCAGTATTTT
TRBD2,TRBJ2-7,TRBV2,CASSRGGTRIEQYF,TGTGCCAGCTCCCGCGGGGGGACTAGAATTGAGCAGTACTTC
.,TRBJ2-2,TRBV28,CASRVLGGGGTGELFF,TGTGCCAGCAGGGTCCTCGGGGGAGGGGGCACCGGGGAGCTGTTTTTT
.,TRBJ2-6,TRBV28,CASSSGTSGGGANVLTF,TGTGCCAGCAGTTCCGGGACATCGGGAGGTGGGGCCAACGTCCTGACTTTC
.,TRBJ2-4,TRBV7-9,CASSTKRGGPAGQNIQYF,TGTGCCAGCAGCACTAAAAGGGGTGGACCGGCTGGGCAAAACATTCAGTACTTC
.,TRBJ1-3,TRBV5-1,CASSLSVLFSGNTIYF,TGCGCCAGCAGCTTGAGCGTCCTTTTCTCTGGAAACACCATATATTTT
.,TRBJ1-4,TRBV28,CASSSSTAGLEKLFF,TGTGCCAGCAGTTCCTCGACAGCGGGTCTGGAAAAACTGTTTTTT
.,TRBJ1-2,TRBV19,CASRPSTDGYTF,TGTGCCAGTAGGCCTTCGACAGATGGCTACACCTTC
.,TRBJ1-5,TRBV30,CAWSTGMDQPQHF,TGTGCCTGGAGTACCGGGATGGATCAGCCCCAGCATTTT
TRBD1,TRBJ2-5,TRBV5-1,CASSFATGQGGETQYF,TGCGCCAGCAGCTTTGCGACGGGACAGGGAGGGGAGACCCAGTACTTC
TRBD1,TRBJ2-7,TRBV7-2,CASSYPRTGHSYEQYF,TGTGCCAGCAGCTACCCAAGGACAGGCCACTCCTACGAGCAGTACTTC
.,TRBJ2-7,TRBV28,CASTPSGAGDEQCF,TGTGCCAGCACCCCTTCGGGTGCGGGTGACGAGCAGTGCTTC
TRBD2,TRBJ2-1,TRBV7-2,CASSWTSGSSGNEQFF,TGTGCCAGCAGCTGGACTAGCGGGAGCTCTGGGAATGAGCAGTTCTTC